This T cell receptor (beta chain) was profiled in a study of blood T cell repertoires in COVID-19. Study as a whole: Samples taken during acute and convalescent COVID-19 were collected in the United States, Italy and Spain.

Original handling: Counts of nucleated cells, estimated from reference gene primer amplification, were obtained. Assay used: immunoSEQ multiplex PCR; TCRdb lists only in-frame clones, some missing. The D gene and trimming were derived from the DNA, and the V and J assignments and clone size from that table. This table holds 370,000 or so clones, around 87% found once. Residents of about two dozen US areas, aged about 18 to 100 years, made up the participants. Two negative PCRs, clearance, or symptom resolution had been documented for recovered Cohort 3 donors. V shed 1 base and J shed 4 bases, with 10 bases lying between them. The germline V gene encodes CDR1 SGHTA and CDR2 FQGNSA. This CDR3 contains 15 residues.

Sequencing was carried out using PBMCs or T cells enriched from blood (not recorded which). This receptor was obtained from a young man who had recovered from COVID-19. V is TRBV7-2 and J is TRBJ1-4; D gene ambiguous. The CDR3 loop reads CASSLVRDLNEKLFF. The CDR3 DNA reads TGTGCCAGCAGCTTAGTCCGGGATCTTAATGAAAAACTGTTTTTT.